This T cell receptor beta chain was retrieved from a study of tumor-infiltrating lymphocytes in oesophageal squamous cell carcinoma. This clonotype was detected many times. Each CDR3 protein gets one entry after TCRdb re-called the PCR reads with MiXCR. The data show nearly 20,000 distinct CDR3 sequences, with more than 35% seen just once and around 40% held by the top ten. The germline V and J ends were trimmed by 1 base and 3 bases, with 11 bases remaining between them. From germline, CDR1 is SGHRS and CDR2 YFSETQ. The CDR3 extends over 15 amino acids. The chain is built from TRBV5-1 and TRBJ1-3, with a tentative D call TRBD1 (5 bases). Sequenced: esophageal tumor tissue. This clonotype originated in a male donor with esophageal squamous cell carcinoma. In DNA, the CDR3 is TGCGCCAGCAGCTTGCTTGGGGGAGGTGGAAACACCATATATTTT. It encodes CASSLLGGGGNTIYF. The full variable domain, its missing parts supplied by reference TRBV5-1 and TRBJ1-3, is KAGVTQTPRYLIKTRGQQVTLSCSPISGHRSVSWYQQTPGQGLQFLFEYFSETQRNKGNFPGRFSGRQFSNSRSEMNVSTLELGDSALYLCASSLLGGGGNTIYFGEGSWLTVV.